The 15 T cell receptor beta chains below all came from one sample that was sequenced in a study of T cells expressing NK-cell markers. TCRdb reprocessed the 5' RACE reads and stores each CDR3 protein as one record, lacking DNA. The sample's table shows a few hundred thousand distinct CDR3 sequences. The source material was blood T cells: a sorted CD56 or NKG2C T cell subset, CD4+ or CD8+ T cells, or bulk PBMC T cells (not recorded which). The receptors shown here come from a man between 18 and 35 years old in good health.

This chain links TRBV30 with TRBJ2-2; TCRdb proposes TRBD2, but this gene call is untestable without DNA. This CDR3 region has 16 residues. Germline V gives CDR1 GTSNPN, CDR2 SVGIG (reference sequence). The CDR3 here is CAWSASRTPNTGELFF.

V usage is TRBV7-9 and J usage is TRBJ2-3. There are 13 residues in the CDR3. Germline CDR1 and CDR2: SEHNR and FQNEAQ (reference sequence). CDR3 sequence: CASSQKMAGTQYF.

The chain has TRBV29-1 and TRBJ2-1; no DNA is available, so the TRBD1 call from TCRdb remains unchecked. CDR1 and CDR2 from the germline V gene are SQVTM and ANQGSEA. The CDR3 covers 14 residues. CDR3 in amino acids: CSAHTGGGGNEQFF.

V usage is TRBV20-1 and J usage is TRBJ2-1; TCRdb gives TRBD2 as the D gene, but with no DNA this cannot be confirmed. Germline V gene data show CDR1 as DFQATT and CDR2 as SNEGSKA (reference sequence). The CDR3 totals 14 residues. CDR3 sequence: CSARRGAGGLREFF.

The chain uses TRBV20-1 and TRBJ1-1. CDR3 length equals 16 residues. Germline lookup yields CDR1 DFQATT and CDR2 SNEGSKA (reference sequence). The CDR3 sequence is CSARTRVGSLNTEAFF.

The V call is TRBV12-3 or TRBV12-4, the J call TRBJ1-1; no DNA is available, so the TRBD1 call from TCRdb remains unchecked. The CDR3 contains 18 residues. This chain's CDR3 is CASSPFRTGVSPGTEAFF.

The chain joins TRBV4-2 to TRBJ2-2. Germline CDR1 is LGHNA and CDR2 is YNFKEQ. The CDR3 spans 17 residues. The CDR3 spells CASRPQTGYANTGELFF.

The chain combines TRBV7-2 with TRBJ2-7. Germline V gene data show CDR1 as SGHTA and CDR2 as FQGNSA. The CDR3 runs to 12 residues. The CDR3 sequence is CASSLVWREQYF.

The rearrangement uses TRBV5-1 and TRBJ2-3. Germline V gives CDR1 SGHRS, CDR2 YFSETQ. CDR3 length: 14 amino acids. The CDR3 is CASSLAGSPDTQYF.

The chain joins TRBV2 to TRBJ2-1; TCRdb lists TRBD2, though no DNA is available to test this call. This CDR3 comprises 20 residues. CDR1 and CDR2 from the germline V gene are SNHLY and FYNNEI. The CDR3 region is CASSRGLAGPNGRSYNEQFF.

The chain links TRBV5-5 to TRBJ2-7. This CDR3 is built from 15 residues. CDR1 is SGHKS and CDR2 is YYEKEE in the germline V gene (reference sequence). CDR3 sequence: CASSLEAFSSYEQYF. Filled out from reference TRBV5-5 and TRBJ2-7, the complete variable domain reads DAGVTQSPTHLIKTRGQQVTLRCSPISGHKSVSWYQQVLGQGPQFIFQYYEKEERGRGNFPDRFSARQFPNYSSELNVNALLLGDSALYLCASSLEAFSSYEQYFGPGTRLTVT.

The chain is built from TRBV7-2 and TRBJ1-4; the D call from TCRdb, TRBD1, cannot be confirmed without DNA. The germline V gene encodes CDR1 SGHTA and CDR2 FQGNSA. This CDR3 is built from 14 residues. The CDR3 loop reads CASSLRGAKEKLFF. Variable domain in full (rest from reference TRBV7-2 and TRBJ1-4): GAGVSQSPSNKVTEKGKDVELRCDPISGHTALYWYRQSLGQGLEFLIYFQGNSAPDKSGLPSDRFSAERTGGSVSTLTIQRTQQEDSAVYLCASSLRGAKEKLFFGSGTQLSVL.

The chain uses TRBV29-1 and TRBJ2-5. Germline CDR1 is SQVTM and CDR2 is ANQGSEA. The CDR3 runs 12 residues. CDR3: CSVGDFEETQYF.

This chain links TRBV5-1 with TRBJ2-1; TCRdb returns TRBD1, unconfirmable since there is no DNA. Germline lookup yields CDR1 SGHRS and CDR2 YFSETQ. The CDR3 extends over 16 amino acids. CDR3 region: CASSLPGTGPGNEQFF.

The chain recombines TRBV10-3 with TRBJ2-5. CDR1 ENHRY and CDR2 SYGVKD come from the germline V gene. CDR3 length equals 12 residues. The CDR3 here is CAIRGSQETQYF.